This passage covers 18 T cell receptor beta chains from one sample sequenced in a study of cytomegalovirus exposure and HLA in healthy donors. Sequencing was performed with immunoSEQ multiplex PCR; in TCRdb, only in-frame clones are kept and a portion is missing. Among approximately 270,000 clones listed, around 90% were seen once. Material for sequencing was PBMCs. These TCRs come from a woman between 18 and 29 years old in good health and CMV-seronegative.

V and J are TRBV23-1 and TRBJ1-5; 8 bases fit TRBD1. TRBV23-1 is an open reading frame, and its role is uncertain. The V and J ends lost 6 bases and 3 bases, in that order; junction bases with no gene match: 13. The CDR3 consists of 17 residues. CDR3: CASSLPPRQGYNQPQHF. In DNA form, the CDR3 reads TGCGCCAGCAGCCTTCCCCCCCGACAGGGGTACAATCAGCCCCAGCATTTT.

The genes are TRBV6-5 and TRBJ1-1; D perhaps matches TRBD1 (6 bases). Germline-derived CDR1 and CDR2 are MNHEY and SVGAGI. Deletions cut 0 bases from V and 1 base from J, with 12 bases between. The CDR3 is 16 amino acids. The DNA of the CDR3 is TGTGCCAGCAGTTACTCTCCTCAGGGGACGAACACTGAAGCTTTCTTT. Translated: CASSYSPQGTNTEAFF.

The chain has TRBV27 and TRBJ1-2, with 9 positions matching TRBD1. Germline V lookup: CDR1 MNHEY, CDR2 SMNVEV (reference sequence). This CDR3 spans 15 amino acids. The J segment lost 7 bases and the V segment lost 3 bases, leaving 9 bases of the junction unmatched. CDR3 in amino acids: CASSFIGTGTSGYTF. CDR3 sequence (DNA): TGTGCCAGCAGTTTTATTGGGACAGGGACGAGTGGCTACACCTTC.

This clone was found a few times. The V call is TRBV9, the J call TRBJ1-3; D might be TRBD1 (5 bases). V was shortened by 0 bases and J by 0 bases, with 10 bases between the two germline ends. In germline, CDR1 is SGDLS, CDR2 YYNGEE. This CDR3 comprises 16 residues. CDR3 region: CASSVAYRSSGNTIYF. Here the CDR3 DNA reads TGTGCCAGCAGCGTAGCCTACAGGAGCTCTGGAAACACCATATATTTT.

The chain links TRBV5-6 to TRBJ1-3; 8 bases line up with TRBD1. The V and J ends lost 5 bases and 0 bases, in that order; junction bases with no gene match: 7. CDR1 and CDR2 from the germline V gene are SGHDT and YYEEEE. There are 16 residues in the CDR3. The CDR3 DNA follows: TGTGCCAGCAGATCCGGGACAGGCTACTCTGGAAACACCATATATTTT. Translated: CASRSGTGYSGNTIYF.

The CDR3 DNA follows: TGCGCCAGCAGCTTGGGCGGGAACACCGGGGAGCTGTTTTTT. This gives the protein CASSLGGNTGELFF. The J gene is TRBJ2-2, the V gene TRBV5-1; D call uncertain. The CDR3 totals 14 residues. Germline CDR1 SGHRS, CDR2 YFSETQ. Trimming removed 0 bases at V and 1 base at J, with 4 bases between.

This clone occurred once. As DNA, the CDR3 is TGTGCCAGCAGTGAAGCGGCGGGGGCCATGAACACTGAAGCTTTCTTT. It specifies CASSEAAGAMNTEAFF. The chain recombines TRBV2 with TRBJ1-1, with D possibly TRBD1 on 6 matching bases. V was trimmed by 0 bases and J by 0 bases, leaving 11 bases between them. The CDR3 runs 16 residues. The germline gives CDR1 SNHLY, CDR2 FYNNEI.

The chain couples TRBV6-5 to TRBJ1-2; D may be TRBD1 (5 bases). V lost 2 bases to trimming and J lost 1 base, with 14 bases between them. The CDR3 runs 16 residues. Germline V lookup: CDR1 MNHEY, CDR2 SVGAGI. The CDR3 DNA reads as TGTGCCAGCAGTTACGCGGAGGGGATACTTAACTATGGCTACACCTTC. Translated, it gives CASSYAEGILNYGYTF.

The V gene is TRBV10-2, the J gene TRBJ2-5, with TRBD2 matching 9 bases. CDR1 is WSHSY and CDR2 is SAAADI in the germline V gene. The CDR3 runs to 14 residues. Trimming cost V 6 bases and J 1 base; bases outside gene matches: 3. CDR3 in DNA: TGCGCCAGCAGGGGTAGCGGGGGCCAAGAGACCCAGTACTTC. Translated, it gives CASRGSGGQETQYF.

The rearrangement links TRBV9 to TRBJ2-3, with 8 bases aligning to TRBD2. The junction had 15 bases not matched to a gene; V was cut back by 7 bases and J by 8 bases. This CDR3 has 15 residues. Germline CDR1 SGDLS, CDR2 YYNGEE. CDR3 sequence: CASEEGSGVGGTQYF. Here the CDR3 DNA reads TGTGCCAGCGAGGAAGGTAGCGGGGTAGGGGGTACGCAGTATTTT.

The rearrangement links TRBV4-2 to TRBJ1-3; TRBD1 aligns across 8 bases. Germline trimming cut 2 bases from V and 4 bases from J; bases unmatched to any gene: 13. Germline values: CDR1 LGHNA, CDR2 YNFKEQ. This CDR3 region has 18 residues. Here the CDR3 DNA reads TGTGCCAGCAGCCAAAATCTTGGACAGGGAACGGGGGGAAACACCATATATTTT. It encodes CASSQNLGQGTGGNTIYF.

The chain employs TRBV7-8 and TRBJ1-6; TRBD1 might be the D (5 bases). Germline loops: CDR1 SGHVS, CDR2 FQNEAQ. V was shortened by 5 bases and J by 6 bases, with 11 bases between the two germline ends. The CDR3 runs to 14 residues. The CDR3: CASSTRVGNSPLHF. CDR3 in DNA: TGTGCCAGCAGCACCAGGGTTGGTAATTCACCCCTCCACTTT. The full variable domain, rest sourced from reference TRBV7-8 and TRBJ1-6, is GAGVSQSPRYKVAKRGQDVALRCDPISGHVSLFWYQQALGQGPEFLTYFQNEAQLDKSGLPSDRFFAERPEGSVSTLKIQRTQQEDSAVYLCASSTRVGNSPLHFGNGTRLTVT.

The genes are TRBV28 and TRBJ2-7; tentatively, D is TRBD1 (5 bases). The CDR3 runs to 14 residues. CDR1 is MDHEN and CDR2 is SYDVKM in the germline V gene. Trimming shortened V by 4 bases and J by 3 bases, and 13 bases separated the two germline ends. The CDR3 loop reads CASSSADSHYEQYV. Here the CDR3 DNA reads TGTGCCAGCAGTTCCGCCGACAGCCACTACGAGCAGTACGTC.

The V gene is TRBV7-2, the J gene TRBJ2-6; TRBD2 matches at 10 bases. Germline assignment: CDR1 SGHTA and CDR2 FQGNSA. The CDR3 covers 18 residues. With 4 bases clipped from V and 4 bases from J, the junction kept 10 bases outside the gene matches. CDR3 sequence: CASSSKRGGRAGANVLTF. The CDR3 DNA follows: TGTGCCAGCAGCTCGAAGCGGGGGGGCCGAGCGGGGGCCAACGTCCTGACTTTC.

CDR3 in DNA: TGTGCCAGCAGCTTCTCTAAGGAGACCCAGTACTTC. It yields the protein CASSFSKETQYF. The J gene is TRBJ2-5, the V gene TRBV5-6; D remains ambiguous. V was shortened by 2 bases and J by 5 bases, with 7 bases between the two germline ends. Per germline, CDR1 SGHDT and CDR2 YYEEEE. This CDR3 has 12 amino acids.

The CDR3 spells CASSFPRTGGTIYF. In DNA form, the CDR3 reads TGTGCCAGCAGTTTCCCCCGGACAGGGGGCACCATATATTTT. J is TRBJ1-3 and V is TRBV28; 10 positions match TRBD1. The CDR3 length is 14 residues. Per the germline V gene, CDR1 is MDHEN and CDR2 is SYDVKM. V shed 3 bases and J 9 bases; nucleotides not matched to a gene: 5.

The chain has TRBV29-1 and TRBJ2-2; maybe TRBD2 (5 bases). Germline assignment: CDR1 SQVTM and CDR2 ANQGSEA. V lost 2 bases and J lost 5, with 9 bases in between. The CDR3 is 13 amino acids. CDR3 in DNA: TGCAGCGTTGAACCCGGGGATACCGGGGAGCTGTTTTTT. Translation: CSVEPGDTGELFF.

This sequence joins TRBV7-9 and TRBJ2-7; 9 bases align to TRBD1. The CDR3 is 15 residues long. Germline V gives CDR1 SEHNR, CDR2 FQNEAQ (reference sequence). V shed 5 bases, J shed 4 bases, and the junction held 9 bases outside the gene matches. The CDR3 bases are TGTGCCAGCAGCCAGGAGGACAGGGGCGGTTACGAGCAGTACTTC. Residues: CASSQEDRGGYEQYF.